This TCR beta chain was found in a study of regulatory T cells in long-lasting Graves disease. Findings of the study overall: Persistent Graves' patients showed a TCR diversity that was lower than that of newly diagnosed ones. Shared public clonotypes totalled a few thousand in persistent patients, compared with roughly 970 in new patients. It was peripheral blood alone, not thyroid tissue, that was studied.

Time point given: newly diagnosed GD, antithyroid drugs for less than 3 months. PBMC-derived RNA was used for the TCR library. Construction of TCR beta libraries relied on iRepertoire HTBI primers and on Arm-PCR targeting CDR3 regions. TCRdb reprocessed the multiplex PCR reads via MiXCR and lists one record per CDR3 protein. The sample carries about 380,000 distinct CDR3 sequences, 15% to 18% recorded once. This clonotype turned up a few times. Its specificity is unknown. The specimen was peripheral blood mononuclear cells (PBMCs), collected at new diagnosis, from a patient treated with antithyroid drugs. This receptor was obtained from a female donor with Graves disease.

In DNA form, the CDR3 reads TGTGCCAGTAGTATAGGTCAGACTAGCGGGAGGCGAGACGCGAACACCGGGGAGCTGTTTTTT. This encodes CASSIGQTSGRRDANTGELFF. The chain employs TRBV19 and TRBJ2-2; TRBD2 matches 13 bases. The CDR3 spans 21 residues. The trim removed 1 base at V and 0 bases at J, leaving 11 bases unmatched. Germline V CDR1 and CDR2: LNHDA, SQIVND (reference sequence). Full variable domain (outside the CDR3, taken from reference TRBV19 and TRBJ2-2): DGGITQSPKYLFRKEGQNVTLSCEQNLNHDAMYWYRQDPGQGLRLIYYSQIVNDFQKGDIAEGYSVSREKKESFPLTVTSAQKNPTAFYLCASSIGQTSGRRDANTGELFFGEGSRLTVL.